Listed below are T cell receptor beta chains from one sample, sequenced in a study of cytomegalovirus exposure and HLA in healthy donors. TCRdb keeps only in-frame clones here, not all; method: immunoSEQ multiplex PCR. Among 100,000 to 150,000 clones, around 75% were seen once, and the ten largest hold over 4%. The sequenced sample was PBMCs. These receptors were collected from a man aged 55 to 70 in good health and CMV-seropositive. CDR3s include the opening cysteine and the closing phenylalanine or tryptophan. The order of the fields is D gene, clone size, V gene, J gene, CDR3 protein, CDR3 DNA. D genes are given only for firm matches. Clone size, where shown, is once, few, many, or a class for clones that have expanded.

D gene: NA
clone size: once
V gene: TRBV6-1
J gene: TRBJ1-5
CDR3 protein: CASSENGRRPQHF
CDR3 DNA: TGTGCCAGCAGTGAAAACGGTCGTCGGCCCCAGCATTTT

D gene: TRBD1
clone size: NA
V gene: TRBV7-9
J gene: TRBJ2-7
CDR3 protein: CASSPLWDSRSYEQYF
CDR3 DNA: TGTGCCAGCAGCCCGCTTTGGGACAGCCGTTCCTACGAGCAGTACTTC

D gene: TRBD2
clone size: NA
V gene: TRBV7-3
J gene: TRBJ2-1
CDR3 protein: CASSPQIAGGLLRKQFF
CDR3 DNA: TGTGCCAGCAGCCCCCAGATAGCGGGGGGGTTGTTGAGAAAGCAGTTCTTC

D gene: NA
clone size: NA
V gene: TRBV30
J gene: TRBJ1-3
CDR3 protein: CAWSPSVHTIYF
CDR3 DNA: TGTGCCTGGAGCCCCTCGGTTCACACCATATATTTT

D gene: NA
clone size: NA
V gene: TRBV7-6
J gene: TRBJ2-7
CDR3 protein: CASSSGPGKGYEQYF
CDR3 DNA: TGTGCCAGCAGCTCCGGACCGGGAAAGGGCTACGAGCAGTACTTC

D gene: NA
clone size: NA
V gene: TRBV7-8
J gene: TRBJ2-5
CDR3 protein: CASSPGEAGMLETQYF
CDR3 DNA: TGTGCCAGCAGCCCGGGGGAGGCAGGGATGTTGGAGACCCAGTACTTC

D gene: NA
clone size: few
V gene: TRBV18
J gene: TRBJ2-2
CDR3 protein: CASSRTLTDAGGELFF
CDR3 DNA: TGTGCCAGCTCACGGACCTTGACAGACGCCGGCGGGGAGCTGTTTTTT

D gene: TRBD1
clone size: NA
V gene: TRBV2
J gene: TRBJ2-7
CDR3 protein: CASRSPGQGSYEQYF
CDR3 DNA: TGTGCCAGCAGGTCACCGGGACAGGGTAGCTACGAGCAGTACTTC

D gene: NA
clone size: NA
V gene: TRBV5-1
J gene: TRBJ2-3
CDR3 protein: CASSLDAADTQYF
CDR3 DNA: TGCGCCAGCAGCTTGGATGCCGCGGATACGCAGTATTTT

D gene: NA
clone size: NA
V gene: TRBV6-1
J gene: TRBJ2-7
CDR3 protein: CASSEVGGAGPQYF
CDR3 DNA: TGTGCCAGCAGTGAGGTCGGGGGAGCGGGTCCGCAGTACTTC

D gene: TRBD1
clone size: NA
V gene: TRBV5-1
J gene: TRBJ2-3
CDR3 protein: CASRRTGPADTQYF
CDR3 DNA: TGCGCCAGCAGACGGACAGGGCCCGCAGATACGCAGTATTTT

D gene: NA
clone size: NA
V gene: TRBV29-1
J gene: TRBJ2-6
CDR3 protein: CSALSVRGAGANVLTF
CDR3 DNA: TGCAGCGCACTAAGTGTACGGGGAGCTGGGGCCAACGTCCTGACTTTC

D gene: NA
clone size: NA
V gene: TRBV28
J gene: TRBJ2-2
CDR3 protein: CASTRENTGELFF
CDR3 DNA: TGTGCCAGCACGCGAGAGAACACCGGGGAGCTGTTTTTT

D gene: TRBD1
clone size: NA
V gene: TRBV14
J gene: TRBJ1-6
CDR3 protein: CASSQVLGTGSSYNSPLHF
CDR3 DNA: TGTGCCAGCAGCCAAGTTTTGGGGACAGGGAGCTCCTATAATTCACCCCTCCACTTT

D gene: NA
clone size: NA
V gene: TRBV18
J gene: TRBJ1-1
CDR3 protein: CASSPEGGTEAFF
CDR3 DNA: TGTGCCAGCTCACCGGAGGGAGGCACTGAAGCTTTCTTT

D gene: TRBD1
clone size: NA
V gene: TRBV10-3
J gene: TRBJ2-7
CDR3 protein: CATTSRDRSYEQYF
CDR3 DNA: TGTGCCACCACCTCTCGGGACAGATCCTACGAGCAGTACTTC

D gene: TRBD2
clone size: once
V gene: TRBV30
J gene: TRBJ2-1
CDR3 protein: CALTSGGYNEQFF
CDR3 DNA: TGTGCTCTGACTAGCGGGGGGTACAATGAGCAGTTCTTC

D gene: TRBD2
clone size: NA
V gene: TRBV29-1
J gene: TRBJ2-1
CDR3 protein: CSVAGLAGNGGQFF
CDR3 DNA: TGCAGCGTAGCTGGGCTAGCGGGTAACGGTGGGCAGTTCTTC

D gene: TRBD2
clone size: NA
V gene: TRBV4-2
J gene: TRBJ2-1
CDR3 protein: CASSSIAGDNEQFF
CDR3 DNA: TGTGCCAGCAGCTCAATAGCGGGGGACAATGAGCAGTTCTTC

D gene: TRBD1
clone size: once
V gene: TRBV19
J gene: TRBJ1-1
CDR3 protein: CASTSSDRGLRNTEAFF
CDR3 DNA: TGTGCCAGTACTTCATCTGACAGGGGGCTGAGAAACACTGAAGCTTTCTTT

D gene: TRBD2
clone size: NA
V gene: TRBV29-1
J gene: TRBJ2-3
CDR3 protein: CSVLTSGGTDTQYF
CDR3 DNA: TGCAGCGTTCTTACTAGCGGGGGGACAGATACGCAGTATTTT

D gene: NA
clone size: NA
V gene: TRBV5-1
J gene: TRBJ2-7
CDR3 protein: CASSSRRGTSYEQYF
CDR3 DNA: TGCGCCAGCAGCTCACGCCGGGGAACCTCCTACGAGCAGTACTTC

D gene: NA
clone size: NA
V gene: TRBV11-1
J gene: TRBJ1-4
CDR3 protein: CASSSYRDTEKLFF
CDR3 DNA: TGTGCCAGCAGCTCATACCGGGACACTGAAAAACTGTTTTTT

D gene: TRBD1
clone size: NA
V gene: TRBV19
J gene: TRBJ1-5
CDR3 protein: CARKSDRGHGQPQHF
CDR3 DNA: TGTGCCAGAAAGAGCGACAGGGGGCATGGTCAGCCCCAGCATTTT

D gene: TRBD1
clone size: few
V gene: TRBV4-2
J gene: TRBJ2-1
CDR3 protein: CASSQDWDRGMNEQFF
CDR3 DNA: TGTGCCAGCAGCCAAGATTGGGACAGGGGGATGAATGAGCAGTTCTTC

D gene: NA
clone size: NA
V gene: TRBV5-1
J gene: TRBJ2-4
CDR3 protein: CASSLVGDKDIQYF
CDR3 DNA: TGCGCCAGCAGCTTGGTCGGGGACAAAGACATTCAGTACTTC

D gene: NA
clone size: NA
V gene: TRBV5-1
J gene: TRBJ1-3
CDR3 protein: CASSLQGARNTIYF
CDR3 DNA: TGCGCCAGCAGCTTGCAGGGTGCGCGAAACACCATATATTTT

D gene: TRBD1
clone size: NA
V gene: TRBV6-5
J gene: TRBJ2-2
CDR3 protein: CASSRDSNTGELFF
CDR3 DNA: TGTGCCAGCAGCCGGGACAGTAACACCGGGGAGCTGTTTTTT

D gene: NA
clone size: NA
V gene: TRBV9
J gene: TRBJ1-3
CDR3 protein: CASSPPGRGSGNTIYF
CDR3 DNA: TGTGCCAGCAGCCCCCCGGGCAGGGGCTCTGGAAACACCATATATTTT

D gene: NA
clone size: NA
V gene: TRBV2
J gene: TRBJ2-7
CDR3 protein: CASKGSAYEQYF
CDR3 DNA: TGTGCCAGCAAGGGGTCCGCCTACGAGCAGTACTTC

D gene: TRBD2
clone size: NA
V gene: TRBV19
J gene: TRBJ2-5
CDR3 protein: CASSTLAGGQETQYF
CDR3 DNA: TGTGCCAGTAGTACCCTAGCGGGGGGACAAGAGACCCAGTACTTC

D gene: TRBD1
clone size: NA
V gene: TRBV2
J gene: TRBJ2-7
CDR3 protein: CASRTGHPEQYF
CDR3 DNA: TGTGCCAGCAGGACAGGGCACCCTGAGCAGTACTTC

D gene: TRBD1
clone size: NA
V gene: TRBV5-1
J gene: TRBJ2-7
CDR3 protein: CASSLATGLGSYEQYF
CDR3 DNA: TGCGCCAGCAGCTTGGCGACAGGGCTCGGATCCTACGAGCAGTACTTC

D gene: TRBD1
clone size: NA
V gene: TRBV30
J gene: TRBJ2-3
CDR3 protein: CAWKDRGRTDTQYF
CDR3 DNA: TGTGCCTGGAAAGACAGGGGGAGGACAGATACGCAGTATTTT

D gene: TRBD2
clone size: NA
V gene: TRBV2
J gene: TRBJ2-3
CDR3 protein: CASRARLAGGGDTQYF
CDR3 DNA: TGTGCCAGCAGGGCGAGACTAGCGGGGGGAGGAGATACGCAGTATTTT

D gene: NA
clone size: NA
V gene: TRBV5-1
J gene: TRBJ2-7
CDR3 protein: CASKSNQGGYYEQYF
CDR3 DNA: TGCGCCAGCAAATCCAATCAGGGGGGCTACTACGAGCAGTACTTC

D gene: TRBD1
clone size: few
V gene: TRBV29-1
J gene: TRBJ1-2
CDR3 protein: CSVAEQGAGYGYTF
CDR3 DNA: TGCAGCGTCGCCGAGCAGGGGGCAGGGTATGGCTACACCTTC

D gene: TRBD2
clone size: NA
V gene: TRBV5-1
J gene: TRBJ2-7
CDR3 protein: CASSLELAVPYEQYF
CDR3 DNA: TGCGCCAGCAGCTTGGAACTAGCGGTCCCCTACGAGCAGTACTTC

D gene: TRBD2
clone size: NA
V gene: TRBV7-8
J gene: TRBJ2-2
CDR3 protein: CASSLPSGGAPGELFF
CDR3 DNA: TGTGCCAGCAGCTTACCTAGCGGGGGGGCCCCCGGGGAGCTGTTTTTT

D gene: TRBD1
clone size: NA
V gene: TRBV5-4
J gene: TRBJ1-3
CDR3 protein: CASSVQGAGNTIYF
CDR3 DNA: TGTGCCAGCAGCGTACAGGGGGCGGGAAACACCATATATTTT

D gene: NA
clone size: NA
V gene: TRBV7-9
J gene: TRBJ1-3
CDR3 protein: CASSPTGYGNTIYF
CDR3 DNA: TGTGCCAGCAGCCCTACAGGGTATGGAAACACCATATATTTT

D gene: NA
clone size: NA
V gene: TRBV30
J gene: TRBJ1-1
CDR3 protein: CAWTLAPAFF
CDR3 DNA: TGTGCCTGGACCCTGGCCCCAGCTTTCTTT

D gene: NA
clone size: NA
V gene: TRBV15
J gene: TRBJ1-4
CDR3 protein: CATSTSRGSNEKLFF
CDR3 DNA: TGTGCCACCAGCACAAGCAGGGGATCCAATGAAAAACTGTTTTTT

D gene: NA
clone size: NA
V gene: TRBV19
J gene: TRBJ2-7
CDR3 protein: CASSRVEGLAHEQYF
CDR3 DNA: TGTGCCAGTAGTAGAGTAGAGGGACTCGCCCACGAGCAGTACTTC

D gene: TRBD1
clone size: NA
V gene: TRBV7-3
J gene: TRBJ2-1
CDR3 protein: CASSLGTGQYSEQFF
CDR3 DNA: TGTGCCAGCAGCTTAGGGACAGGTCAATATTCGGAGCAGTTCTTC

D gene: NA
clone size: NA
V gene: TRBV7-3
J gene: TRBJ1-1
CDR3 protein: CASSLTGGTTEAFF
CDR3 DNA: TGTGCCAGCAGCTTAACTGGGGGGACGACTGAAGCTTTCTTT

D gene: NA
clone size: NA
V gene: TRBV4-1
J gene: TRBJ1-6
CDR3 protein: CASSQGVESSYNSPLHF
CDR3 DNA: TGCGCCAGCAGCCAAGGAGTAGAGAGCTCCTATAATTCACCCCTCCACTTT

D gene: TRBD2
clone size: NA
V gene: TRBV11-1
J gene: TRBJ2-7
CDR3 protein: CASSLWQAGGGYEQYF
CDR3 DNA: TGTGCCAGCAGCTTGTGGCAGGCCGGCGGGGGCTACGAGCAGTACTTC

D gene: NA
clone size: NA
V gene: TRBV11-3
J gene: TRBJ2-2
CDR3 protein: CASSLGPNTGELFF
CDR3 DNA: TGTGCCAGCAGCTTAGGGCCGAACACCGGGGAGCTGTTTTTT

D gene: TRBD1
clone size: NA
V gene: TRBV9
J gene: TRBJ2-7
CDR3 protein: CASSVSGQGVRGEQYF
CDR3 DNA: TGTGCCAGCAGCGTTTCGGGACAGGGGGTTAGAGGCGAGCAGTACTTC

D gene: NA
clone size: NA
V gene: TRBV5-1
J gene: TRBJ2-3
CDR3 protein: CASSLKSGEDTQYF
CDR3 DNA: TGCGCCAGCAGCTTGAAGTCAGGGGAAGATACGCAGTATTTT